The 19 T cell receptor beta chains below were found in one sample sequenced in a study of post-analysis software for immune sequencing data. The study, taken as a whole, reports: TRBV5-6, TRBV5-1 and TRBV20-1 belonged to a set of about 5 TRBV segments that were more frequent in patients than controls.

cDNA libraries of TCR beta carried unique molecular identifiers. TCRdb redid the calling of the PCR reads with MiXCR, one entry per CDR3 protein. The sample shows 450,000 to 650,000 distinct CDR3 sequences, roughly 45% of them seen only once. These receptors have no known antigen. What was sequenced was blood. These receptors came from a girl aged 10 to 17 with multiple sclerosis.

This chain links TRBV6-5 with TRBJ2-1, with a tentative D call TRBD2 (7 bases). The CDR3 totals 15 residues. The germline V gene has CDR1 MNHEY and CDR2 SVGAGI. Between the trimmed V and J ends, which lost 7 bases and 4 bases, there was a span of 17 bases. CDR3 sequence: CASKDGGGGYNEQFF. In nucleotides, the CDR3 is TGTGCCAGCAAGGACGGAGGGGGGGGTTACAATGAGCAGTTCTTC.

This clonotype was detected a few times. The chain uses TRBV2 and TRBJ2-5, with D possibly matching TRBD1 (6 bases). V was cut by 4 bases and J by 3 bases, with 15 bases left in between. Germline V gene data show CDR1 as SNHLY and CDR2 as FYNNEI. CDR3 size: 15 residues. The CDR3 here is CASSVGGQPEETQYF. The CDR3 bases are TGTGCCAGCAGTGTCGGAGGACAGCCCGAAGAGACCCAGTACTTC.

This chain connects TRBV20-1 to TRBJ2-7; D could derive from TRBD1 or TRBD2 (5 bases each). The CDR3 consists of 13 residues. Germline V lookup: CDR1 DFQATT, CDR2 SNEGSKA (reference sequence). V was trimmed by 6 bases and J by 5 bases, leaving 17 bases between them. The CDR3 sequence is CSAPGAGSDEQYF. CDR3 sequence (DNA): TGCAGTGCCCCTGGGGCAGGGAGCGACGAGCAGTACTTC.

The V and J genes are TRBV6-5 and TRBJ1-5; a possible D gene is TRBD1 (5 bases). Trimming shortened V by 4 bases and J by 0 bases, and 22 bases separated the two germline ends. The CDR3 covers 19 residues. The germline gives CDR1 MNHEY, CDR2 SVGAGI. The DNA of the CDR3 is TGTGCCAGCAGTTTGGGCCCGCCAGGCGGGACTAATAGCAATCAGCCCCAGCATTTT. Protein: CASSLGPPGGTNSNQPQHF.

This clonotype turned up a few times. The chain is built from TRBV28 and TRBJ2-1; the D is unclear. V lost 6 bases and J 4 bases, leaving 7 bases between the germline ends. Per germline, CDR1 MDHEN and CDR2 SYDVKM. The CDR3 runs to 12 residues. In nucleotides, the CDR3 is TGTGCCAGCAGGATGGGGTACAATGAGCAGTTCTTC. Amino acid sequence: CASRMGYNEQFF.

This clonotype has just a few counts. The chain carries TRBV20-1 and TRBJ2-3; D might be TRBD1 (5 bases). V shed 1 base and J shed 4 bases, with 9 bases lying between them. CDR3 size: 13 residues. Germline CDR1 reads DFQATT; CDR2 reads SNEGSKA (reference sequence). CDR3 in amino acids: CSARVTTADTQYF. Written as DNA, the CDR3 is TGCAGTGCTAGAGTAACGACAGCAGATACGCAGTATTTT.

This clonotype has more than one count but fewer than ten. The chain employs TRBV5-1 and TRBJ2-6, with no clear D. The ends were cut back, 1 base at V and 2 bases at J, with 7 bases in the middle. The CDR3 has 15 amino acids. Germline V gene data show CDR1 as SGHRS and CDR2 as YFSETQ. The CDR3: CASSLPAAGANVLTF. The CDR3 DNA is TGCGCCAGCAGCTTGCCCGCGGCTGGGGCCAACGTCCTGACTTTC.

CDR3 amino acids: CASSWGAGQRTGELFF. The CDR3 bases are TGTGCCAGCAGTTGGGGGGCAGGTCAACGGACCGGGGAGCTGTTTTTT. The chain is built from TRBV12-3 or TRBV12-4 and TRBJ2-2; D is tentatively TRBD1 or TRBD2 (6 bases each). The CDR3 totals 16 residues. V lost 4 bases to trimming and J lost 5 bases, with 17 bases between them.

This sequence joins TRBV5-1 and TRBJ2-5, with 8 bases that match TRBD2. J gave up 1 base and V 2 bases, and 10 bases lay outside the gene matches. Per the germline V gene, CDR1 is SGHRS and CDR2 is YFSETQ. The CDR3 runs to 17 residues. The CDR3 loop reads CASSFDTAGDLQETQYF. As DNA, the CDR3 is TGCGCCAGCAGCTTCGATACAGCGGGAGACCTCCAAGAGACCCAGTACTTC.

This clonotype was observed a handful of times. The CDR3 spells CASSRQTSGGTDTQYF. The CDR3 DNA reads TGTGCCAGCAGCCGCCAGACTAGCGGGGGCACAGATACGCAGTATTTT. This chain uses TRBV7-2 with TRBJ2-3; 11 nucleotides agree with TRBD2. The CDR3 length is 16 residues. V shed 5 bases and J 1 base; nucleotides not matched to a gene: 5. CDR1 and CDR2 from the germline V gene are SGHTA and FQGNSA.

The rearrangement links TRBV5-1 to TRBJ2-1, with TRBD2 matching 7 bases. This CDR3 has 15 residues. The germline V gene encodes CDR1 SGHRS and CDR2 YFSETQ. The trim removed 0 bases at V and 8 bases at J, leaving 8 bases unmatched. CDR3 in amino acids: CASSLVAGDGDEQFF. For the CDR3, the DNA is TGCGCCAGCAGCTTGGTCGCGGGAGACGGGGATGAGCAGTTCTTC.

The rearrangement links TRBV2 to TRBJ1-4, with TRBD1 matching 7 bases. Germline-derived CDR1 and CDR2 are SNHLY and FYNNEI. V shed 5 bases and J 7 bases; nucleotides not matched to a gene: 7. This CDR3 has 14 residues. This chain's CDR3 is CASSPDRLPEKLFF. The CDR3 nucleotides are TGTGCCAGCAGTCCGGACAGGCTGCCTGAAAAACTGTTTTTT.

DNA for the CDR3: TGTGCCAGCAGTTATTCCGTTTCGTCCTACGAGCAGTACTTC. This sequence encodes CASSYSVSSYEQYF. The chain employs TRBV28 and TRBJ2-7; D unresolved. The germline gives CDR1 MDHEN, CDR2 SYDVKM. The CDR3 loop spans 14 amino acids. The ends were cut back, 4 bases at V and 1 base at J, with 11 bases in the middle.

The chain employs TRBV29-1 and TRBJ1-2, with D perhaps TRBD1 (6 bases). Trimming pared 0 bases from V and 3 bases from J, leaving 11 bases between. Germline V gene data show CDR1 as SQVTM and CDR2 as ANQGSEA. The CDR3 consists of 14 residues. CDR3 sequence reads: CSVEDAAGDYGYTF. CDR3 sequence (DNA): TGCAGCGTTGAAGATGCTGCAGGGGACTATGGCTACACCTTC.

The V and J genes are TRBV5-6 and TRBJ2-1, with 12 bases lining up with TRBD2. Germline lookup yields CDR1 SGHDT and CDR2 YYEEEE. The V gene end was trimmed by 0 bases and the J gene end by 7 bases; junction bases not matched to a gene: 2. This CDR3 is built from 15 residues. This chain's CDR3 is CASSLASGRGNEQFF. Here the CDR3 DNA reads TGTGCCAGCAGCTTGGCTAGCGGGAGGGGGAATGAGCAGTTCTTC.

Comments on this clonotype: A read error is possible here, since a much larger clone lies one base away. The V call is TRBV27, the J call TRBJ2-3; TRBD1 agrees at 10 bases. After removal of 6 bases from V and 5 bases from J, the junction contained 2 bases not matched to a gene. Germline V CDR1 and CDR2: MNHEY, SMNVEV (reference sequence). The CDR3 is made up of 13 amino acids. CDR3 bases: TGTGCCAGCAGGACAGGGGGCAGAGATACGCAGTATTTT. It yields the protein CASRTGGRDTQYF.

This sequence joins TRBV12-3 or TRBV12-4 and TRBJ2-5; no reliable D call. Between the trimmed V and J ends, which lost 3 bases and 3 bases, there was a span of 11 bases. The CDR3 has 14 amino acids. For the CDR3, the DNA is TGTGCCAGCAGTTTGGTATTGTTTGAAGAGACCCAGTACTTC. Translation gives CASSLVLFEETQYF.

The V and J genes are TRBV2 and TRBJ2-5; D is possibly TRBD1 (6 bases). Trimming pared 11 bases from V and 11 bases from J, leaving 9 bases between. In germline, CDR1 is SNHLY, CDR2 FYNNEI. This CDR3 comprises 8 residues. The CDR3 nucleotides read TGTGCCGAGGGGGAGCAGTACTTC. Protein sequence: CAEGEQYF. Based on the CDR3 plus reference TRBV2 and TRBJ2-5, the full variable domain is EPEVTQTPSHQVTQMGQEVILRCVPISNHLYFYWYRQILGQKVEFLVSFYNNEISEKSEIFDDQFSVERPDGSNFTLKIRSTKLEDSAMYFCAEGEQYFGPGTRLLVL.

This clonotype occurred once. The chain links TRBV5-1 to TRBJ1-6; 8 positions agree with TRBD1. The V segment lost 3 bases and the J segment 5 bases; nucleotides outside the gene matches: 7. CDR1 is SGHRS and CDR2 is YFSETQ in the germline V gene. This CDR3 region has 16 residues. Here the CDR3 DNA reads TGCGCCAGCAGCTATAGGACAGGGACGGATAATTCACCCCTCCACTTT. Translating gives CASSYRTGTDNSPLHF.